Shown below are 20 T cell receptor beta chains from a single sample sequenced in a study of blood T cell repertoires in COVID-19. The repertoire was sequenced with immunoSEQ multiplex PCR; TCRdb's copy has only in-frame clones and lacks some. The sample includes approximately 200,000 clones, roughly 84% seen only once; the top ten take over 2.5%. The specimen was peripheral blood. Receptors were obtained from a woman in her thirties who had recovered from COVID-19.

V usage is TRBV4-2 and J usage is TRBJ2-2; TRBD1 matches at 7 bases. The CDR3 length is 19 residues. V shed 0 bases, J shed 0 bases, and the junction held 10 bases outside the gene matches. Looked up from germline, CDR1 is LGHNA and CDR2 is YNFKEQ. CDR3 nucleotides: TGTGCCAGCAGCCAAGACGCCCCTTTTCAGGGGGCGAACACCGGGGAGCTGTTTTTT. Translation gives CASSQDAPFQGANTGELFF.

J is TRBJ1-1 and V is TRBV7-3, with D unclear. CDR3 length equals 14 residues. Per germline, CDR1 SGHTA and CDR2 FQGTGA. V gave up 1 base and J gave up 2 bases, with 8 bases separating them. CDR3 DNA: TGTGCCAGCAGCTTAAACTCCGTAAACACTGAAGCTTTCTTT. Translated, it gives CASSLNSVNTEAFF.

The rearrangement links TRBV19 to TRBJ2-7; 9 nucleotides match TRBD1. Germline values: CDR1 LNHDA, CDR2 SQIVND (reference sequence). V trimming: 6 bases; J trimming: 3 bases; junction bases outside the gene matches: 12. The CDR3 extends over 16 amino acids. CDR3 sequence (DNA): TGTGCCAGTAGCCAAGGGGGGGGACAGGGACTCTACGAGCAGTACTTC. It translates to CASSQGGGQGLYEQYF.

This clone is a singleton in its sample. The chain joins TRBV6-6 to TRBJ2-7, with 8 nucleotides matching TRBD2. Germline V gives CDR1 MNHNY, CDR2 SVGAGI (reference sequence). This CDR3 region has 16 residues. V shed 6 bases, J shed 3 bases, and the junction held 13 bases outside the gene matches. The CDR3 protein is CASSGGVAGSGYEQYF. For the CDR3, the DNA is TGTGCCAGCAGCGGAGGGGTAGCGGGAAGTGGCTACGAGCAGTACTTC.

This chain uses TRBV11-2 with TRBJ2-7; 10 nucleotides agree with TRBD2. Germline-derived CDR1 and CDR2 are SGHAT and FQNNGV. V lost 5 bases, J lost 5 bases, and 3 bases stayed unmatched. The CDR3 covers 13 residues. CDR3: CASSLAGANEQYF. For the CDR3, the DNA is TGTGCCAGCAGCCTAGCGGGAGCAAACGAGCAGTACTTC.

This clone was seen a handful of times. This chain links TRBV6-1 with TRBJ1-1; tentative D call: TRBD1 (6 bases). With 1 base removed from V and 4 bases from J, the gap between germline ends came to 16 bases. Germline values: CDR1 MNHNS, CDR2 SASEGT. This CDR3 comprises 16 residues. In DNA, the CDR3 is TGTGCCAGCAGTGAAGTCGTCGGGGGGCCCATCACTGAAGCTTTCTTT. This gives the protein CASSEVVGGPITEAFF.

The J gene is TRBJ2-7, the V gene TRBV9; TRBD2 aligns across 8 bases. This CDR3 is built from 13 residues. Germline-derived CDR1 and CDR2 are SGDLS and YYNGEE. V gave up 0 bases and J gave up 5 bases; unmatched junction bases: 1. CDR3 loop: CASSVAGGNEQYF. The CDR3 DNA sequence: TGTGCCAGCAGCGTAGCGGGAGGGAACGAGCAGTACTTC.

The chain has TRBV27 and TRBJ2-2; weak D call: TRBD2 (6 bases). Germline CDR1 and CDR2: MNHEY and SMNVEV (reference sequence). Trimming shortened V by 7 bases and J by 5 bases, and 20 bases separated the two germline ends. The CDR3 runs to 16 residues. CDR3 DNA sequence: TGTGCCAGCACCCTCTCGGGGGAGAGTAGGACCGGGGAGCTGTTTTTT. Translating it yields CASTLSGESRTGELFF.

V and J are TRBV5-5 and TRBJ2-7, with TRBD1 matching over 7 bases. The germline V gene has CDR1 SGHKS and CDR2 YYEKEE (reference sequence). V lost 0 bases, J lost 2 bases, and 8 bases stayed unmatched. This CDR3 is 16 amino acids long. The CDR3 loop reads CASSLDFGTATYEQYF. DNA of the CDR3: TGTGCCAGCAGCTTGGATTTTGGGACAGCAACCTACGAGCAGTACTTC.

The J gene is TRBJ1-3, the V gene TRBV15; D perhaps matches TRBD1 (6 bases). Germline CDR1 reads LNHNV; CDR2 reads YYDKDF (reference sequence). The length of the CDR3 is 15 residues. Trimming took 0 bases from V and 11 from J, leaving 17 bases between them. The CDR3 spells CATSRDGTGKEPIYF. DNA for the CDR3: TGTGCCACCAGCAGAGATGGTACAGGGAAAGAGCCCATATATTTT.

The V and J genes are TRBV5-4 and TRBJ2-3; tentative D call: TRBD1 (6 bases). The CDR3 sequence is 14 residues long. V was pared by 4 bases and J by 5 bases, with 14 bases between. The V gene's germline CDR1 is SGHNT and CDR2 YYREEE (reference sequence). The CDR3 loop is CASSTTQGGDTQYF. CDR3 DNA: TGTGCCAGCAGCACGACACAGGGTGGAGATACGCAGTATTTT.

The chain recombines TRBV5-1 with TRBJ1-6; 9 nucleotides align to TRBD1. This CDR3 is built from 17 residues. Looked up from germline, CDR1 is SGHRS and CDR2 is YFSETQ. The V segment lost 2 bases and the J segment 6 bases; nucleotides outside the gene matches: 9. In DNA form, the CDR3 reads TGCGCCAGCAGCTTTCTTATACAGGGGGCTACTAATTCACCCCTCCACTTT. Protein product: CASSFLIQGATNSPLHF.

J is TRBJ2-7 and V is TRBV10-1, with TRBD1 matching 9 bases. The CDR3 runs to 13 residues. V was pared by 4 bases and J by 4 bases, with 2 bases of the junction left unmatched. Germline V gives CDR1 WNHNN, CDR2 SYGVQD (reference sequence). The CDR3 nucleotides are TGCGCCAGCAGTGGACAGGGGGTTTACGAGCAGTACTTC. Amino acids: CASSGQGVYEQYF.

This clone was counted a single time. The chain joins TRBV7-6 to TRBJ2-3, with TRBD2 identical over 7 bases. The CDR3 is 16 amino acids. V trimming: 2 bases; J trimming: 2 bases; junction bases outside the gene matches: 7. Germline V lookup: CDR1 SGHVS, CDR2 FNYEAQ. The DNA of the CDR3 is TGTGCCAGCAGCTTAAATGGGGGAGGGATCACAGATACGCAGTATTTT. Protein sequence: CASSLNGGGITDTQYF. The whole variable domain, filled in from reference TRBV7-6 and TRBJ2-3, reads GAGVSQSPRYKVTKRGQDVALRCDPISGHVSLYWYRQALGQGPEFLTYFNYEAQQDKSGLPNDRFSAERPEGSISTLTIQRTEQRDSAMYRCASSLNGGGITDTQYFGPGTRLTVL.

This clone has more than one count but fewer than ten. This chain's CDR3 is CASSLGLEDTQYF. The CDR3 DNA reads TGTGCCAGCAGCTTAGGTCTAGAAGATACGCAGTATTTT. J is TRBJ2-3 and V is TRBV7-9; D is undetermined. Germline V gives CDR1 SEHNR, CDR2 FQNEAQ (reference sequence). Deletions cut 1 base from V and 5 bases from J, with 7 bases between. The CDR3 runs to 13 residues.

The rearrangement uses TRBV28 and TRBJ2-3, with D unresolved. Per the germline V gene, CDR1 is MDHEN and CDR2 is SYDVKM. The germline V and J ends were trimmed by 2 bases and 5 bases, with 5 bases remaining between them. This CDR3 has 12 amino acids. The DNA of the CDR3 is TGTGCCAGCAGTTTACCGGTAGATACGCAGTATTTT. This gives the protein CASSLPVDTQYF.

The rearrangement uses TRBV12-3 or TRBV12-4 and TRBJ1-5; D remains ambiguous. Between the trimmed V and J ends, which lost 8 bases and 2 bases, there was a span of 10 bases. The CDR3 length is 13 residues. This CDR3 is CASGREGNQPQHF. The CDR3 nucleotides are TGTGCCAGCGGCCGGGAGGGCAATCAGCCCCAGCATTTT.

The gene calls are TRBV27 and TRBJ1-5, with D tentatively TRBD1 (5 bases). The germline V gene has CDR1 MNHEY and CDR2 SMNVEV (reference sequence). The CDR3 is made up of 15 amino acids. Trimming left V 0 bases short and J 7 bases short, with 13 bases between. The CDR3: CASSLSGRGGQPQHF. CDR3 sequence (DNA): TGTGCCAGCAGTTTATCGGGGAGGGGAGGGCAGCCCCAGCATTTT.

CDR3 loop: CASIREDTDTQYF. Here the CDR3 DNA reads TGTGCCAGCATCCGTGAGGACACAGATACGCAGTATTTT. This chain uses TRBV2 with TRBJ2-3, with no clear D. CDR3 length: 13 residues. The germline CDR1 and CDR2 sequences are SNHLY and FYNNEI. Trimming took 7 bases from V and 2 from J, leaving 10 bases between them.

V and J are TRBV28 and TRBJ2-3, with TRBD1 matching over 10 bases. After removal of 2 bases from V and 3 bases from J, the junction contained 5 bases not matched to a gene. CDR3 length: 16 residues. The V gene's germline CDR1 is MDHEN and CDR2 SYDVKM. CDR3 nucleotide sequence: TGTGCCAGCAGTTTACTTTCGGGACAGGGGACAGATACGCAGTATTTT. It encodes CASSLLSGQGTDTQYF.